In its sample, the clone carrying this TCR beta chain was seen a few times. This sample stems from a study of blood T cell repertoires in COVID-19. At the level of the study: From T cells, B-cell-depleted T cells, or PBMCs came the material, which was cDNA or gDNA.

Produced via immunoSEQ multiplex PCR; TCRdb's table is partial and in-frame only. This table holds about 89,000 clones, approximately 82% found once. The length of the CDR3 is 17 residues. Germline CDR1 reads SGHAT; CDR2 reads FQNNGV. J gave up 2 bases and V 1 base, and 4 bases lay outside the gene matches. The sequencing sample was made of peripheral blood. The sequence derives from a man in his 70s with acute or convalescent COVID-19. The chain recombines TRBV11-2 with TRBJ2-1; 11 bases are shared with TRBD2. CDR3 bases: TGTGCCAGCAGCTTAGGGCCGGGACTAGCGGCCTACAATGAGCAGTTCTTC. It encodes CASSLGPGLAAYNEQFF.